Detailed here is one T cell receptor (beta chain). The CDR3 covers 15 residues. Per the germline V gene, CDR1 is LNHNV and CDR2 is YYDKDF (reference sequence). The V end lost 3 bases, the J end lost 5 bases, and 13 bases lay between the germline ends. Tens of millions of PBMCs went into genomic DNA for unsorted samples. Samples underwent the assay at deep level. Authors' methods: Quality scores were absent from the junction-only immunoSEQ sequences, so filtering differed. The assay was immunoSEQ multiplex PCR, and TCRdb's table has in-frame clones only and misses some. That table supplies the V and J calls and clone size; D and trimming were determined from the DNA. The profile shows about 490,000 clones, 70% to 80% of them singletons. These data belong to a study of shared clonotypes between healthy human individuals. At the level of the study: The cohort had a couple of women and a few men, ages 18 to 49.

J is TRBJ2-2 and V is TRBV15; D perhaps matches TRBD1 (6 bases). The sample comprised PBMCs. This sequence originates from a woman aged 40 to 55 in good health. Some clones in this sample may be carry-over from other donors' samples. The DNA for the CDR3 is TGTGCCACCAGCAGCCGGGATCAGGGGACCGGGGAGCTGTTTTTT. Translated, it gives CATSSRDQGTGELFF.